Listed below are T cell receptor beta chains from one sample, sequenced in a study of Graves' ophthalmopathy and Graves' hyperthyroidism. TCRdb analysed the multiplex PCR reads with MiXCR anew, one entry per CDR3 protein. The sample has a few hundred thousand distinct CDR3 sequences; approximately 37% are singletons. The source material was peripheral blood or thyroid tissue (not recorded which). Source of these receptors: an adult man with Graves' hyperthyroidism. Both conserved end residues are part of each CDR3. The order of the fields is J gene, D gene, clone size, V gene, CDR3 protein, CDR3 DNA. A D gene is named only where the DNA matches it firmly. Expanded clones are given a class, and other clones once, few, many or no size at all.

TRBJ1-2	NA	few	TRBV3-1	CASSQEESRNGGYTF	TGTGCCAGCAGCCAAGAGGAGAGTCGTAACGGAGGATACACCTTC
TRBJ2-7	TRBD1	NA	TRBV5-1	CASSLGWGQGYEQYF	TGCGCCAGCAGCCTGGGTTGGGGACAGGGGTACGAGCAGTACTTC
TRBJ1-1	TRBD1	NA	TRBV6-5	CASRTGVYAFF	TGTGCCAGCAGAACAGGGGTTTACGCTTTCTTT
TRBJ2-1	NA	NA	TRBV29-1	CSEEDGATGQFF	TGCAGCGAGGAGGACGGGGCTACAGGGCAGTTCTTC
TRBJ1-5	NA	many	TRBV6-5	CASSYGIDQPQHF	TGTGCCAGCAGTTACGGGATCGATCAGCCCCAGCATTTT
TRBJ2-7	TRBD2	many	TRBV11-2	CASSSFPSGGEYEQYF	TGTGCCAGCAGCTCCTTCCCTAGCGGGGGGGAGTACGAGCAGTACTTC
TRBJ2-5	TRBD1	many	TRBV11-1	CASSPTGDTFQETQYF	TGTGCCAGCAGCCCTACAGGGGACACCTTCCAAGAGACCCAGTACTTC
TRBJ1-2	NA	many	TRBV10-3	CAISAGSYGYTF	TGTGCCATCTCGGCGGGATCCTATGGCTACACCTTC
TRBJ1-1	NA	NA	TRBV5-1	CASSLVGTEASF	TGCGCCAGCAGCTTGGTTGGAACTGAAGCTTCCTTT
TRBJ1-2	NA	many	TRBV10-3	CAISEAANYGYTF	TGTGCCATCAGTGAGGCAGCTAACTATGGCTACACCTTC
TRBJ1-2	NA	once	TRBV5-1	CASSLGHLYGCTF	TGCGCCAGCAGCTTGGGGCATTTGTATGGCTGCACCTTC
TRBJ2-7	TRBD1	many	TRBV29-1	CSMRTGVSYEQYF	TGCAGCATGCGGACAGGGGTGTCCTACGAGCAGTACTTC